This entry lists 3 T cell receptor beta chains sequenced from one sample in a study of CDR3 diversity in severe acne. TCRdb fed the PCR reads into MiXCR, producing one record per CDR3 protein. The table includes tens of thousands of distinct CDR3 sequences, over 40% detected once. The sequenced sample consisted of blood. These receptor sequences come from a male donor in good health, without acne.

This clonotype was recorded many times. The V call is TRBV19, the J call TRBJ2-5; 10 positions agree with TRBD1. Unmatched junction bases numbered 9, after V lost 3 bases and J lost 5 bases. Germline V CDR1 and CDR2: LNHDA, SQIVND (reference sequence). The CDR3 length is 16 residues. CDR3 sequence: CASSIVDRGLGETQYF. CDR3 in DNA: TGTGCCAGTAGTATCGTCGACAGGGGGCTAGGTGAGACCCAGTACTTC.

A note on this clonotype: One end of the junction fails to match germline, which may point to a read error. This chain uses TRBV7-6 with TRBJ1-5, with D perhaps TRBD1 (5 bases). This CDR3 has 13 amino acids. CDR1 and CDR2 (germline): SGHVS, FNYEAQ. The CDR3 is CASSQPGSQPQHF. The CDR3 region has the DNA TGCGCCAGCAGCCAACCAGGGTCCCAGCCCCAGCATTTT.

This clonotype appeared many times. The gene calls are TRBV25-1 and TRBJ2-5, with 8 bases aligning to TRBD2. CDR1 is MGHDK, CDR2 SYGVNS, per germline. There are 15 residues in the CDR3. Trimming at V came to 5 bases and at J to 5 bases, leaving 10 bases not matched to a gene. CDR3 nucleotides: TGTGCCAGCAGTCCACGGGGGGGTAGGTGGGAGACCCAGTACTTC. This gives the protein CASSPRGGRWETQYF.